The 26 T cell receptor beta chains given below trace back to one sample, sequenced in a study of T cells in localized non-small cell lung cancer. Profiling relied on immunoSEQ multiplex PCR, and the TCRdb table lists in-frame clones only, not all of them. This sample has 100,000 to 150,000 clones, with approximately 88% found just once. The material was peripheral blood, obtained before any cancer treatment. Source of these receptors: a female donor over 55 with stage I lung adenocarcinoma.

This rearrangement joins TRBV6-6 to TRBJ1-1; a possible D gene is TRBD1 (5 bases). The CDR3 spans 14 residues. The germline V gene has CDR1 MNHNY and CDR2 SVGAGI (reference sequence). With 6 bases removed from V and 0 bases from J, the gap between germline ends came to 11 bases. DNA of the CDR3: TGTGCCAGCAGCCTAAAGACAGTGAACACTGAAGCTTTCTTT. The encoded protein is CASSLKTVNTEAFF.

V usage is TRBV6-1 and J usage is TRBJ1-5; D remains unclear. Germline CDR1 and CDR2: MNHNS and SASEGT. Trimming removed 3 bases at V and 0 bases at J, with 12 bases between. CDR3 size: 16 residues. CDR3 sequence reads: CASSEGFVNSNQPQHF. The CDR3 nucleotides are TGTGCCAGCAGTGAGGGGTTTGTTAATAGCAATCAGCCCCAGCATTTT.

The chain uses TRBV7-3 and TRBJ2-5; D not resolved. Germline V gives CDR1 SGHTA, CDR2 FQGTGA. The CDR3 sequence is 15 residues long. The germline V and J ends were trimmed by 3 bases and 7 bases, with 18 bases remaining between them. CDR3: CASSFGASSGRTQYF. The CDR3 DNA reads TGTGCCAGCAGCTTCGGAGCGTCATCCGGTAGGACCCAGTACTTC.

This clone was counted once. This sequence joins TRBV2 and TRBJ2-4, with D hard to call. The CDR3 consists of 14 residues. In germline, CDR1 is SNHLY, CDR2 FYNNEI. Trimming shortened V by 6 bases and J by 3 bases, and 12 bases separated the two germline ends. Written as DNA, the CDR3 is TGTGCCAGCAGGAGGATAATGGGCAAAAACATTCAGTACTTC. The encoded protein is CASRRIMGKNIQYF.

The chain employs TRBV6-1 and TRBJ2-7; D perhaps matches TRBD2 (6 bases). Per the germline V gene, CDR1 is MNHNS and CDR2 is SASEGT. The CDR3 sequence is 14 residues long. The germline V and J ends were trimmed by 6 bases and 0 bases, with 12 bases remaining between them. The CDR3 DNA is TGTGCCAGCAGGGACTACCAAAGCTCCTACGAGCAGTACTTC. Encoded protein: CASRDYQSSYEQYF.

J is TRBJ2-1 and V is TRBV6-5; D tentatively reads TRBD1 or TRBD2 (6 bases each). The V and J ends lost 0 bases and 16 bases respectively, with 16 bases between them. CDR3 size: 13 residues. The germline V gene has CDR1 MNHEY and CDR2 SVGAGI. CDR3 sequence (DNA): TGTGCCAGCAGTTACTCCCTCGCGGGACAATATTTCTTC. Residues: CASSYSLAGQYFF.

The chain links TRBV7-9 to TRBJ1-5; a weak D match, TRBD1 (5 bases). Trimming stripped 5 bases from V and 5 bases from J, with 19 bases between. Germline loops: CDR1 SEHNR, CDR2 FQNEAQ (reference sequence). The length of the CDR3 is 16 residues. The CDR3: CASSPLGGGSDQPQHF. In nucleotides, the CDR3 is TGTGCCAGCAGCCCGCTCGGGGGGGGAAGCGATCAGCCCCAGCATTTT. Supplemented by reference TRBV7-9 and TRBJ1-5, the full variable domain reads DTGVSQNPRHKITKRGQNVTFRCDPISEHNRLYWYRQTLGQGPEFLTYFQNEAQLEKSRLLSDRFSAERPKGSFSTLEIQRTEQGDSAMYLCASSPLGGGSDQPQHFGDGTRLSIL.

The chain recombines TRBV19 with TRBJ1-2; D gene unclear. Trimming stripped 1 base from V and 2 bases from J, with 14 bases between. The CDR3 length is 16 residues. The germline CDR1 and CDR2 sequences are LNHDA and SQIVND (reference sequence). The CDR3 bases are TGTGCCAGTAGTATAGGGTGGGGAGTCAACAACTATGGCTACACCTTC. Protein: CASSIGWGVNNYGYTF.

V usage is TRBV10-3 and J usage is TRBJ1-1, with D possibly matching TRBD1 (5 bases). V was shortened by 7 bases and J by 3 bases, with 21 bases between the two germline ends. CDR1 is ENHRY and CDR2 is SYGVKD in the germline V gene. The CDR3 is 16 residues long. The CDR3 here is CAINQQGGLGDTEAFF. The CDR3 DNA follows: TGTGCCATCAATCAGCAGGGAGGGTTGGGTGACACTGAAGCTTTCTTT.

The V call is TRBV6-5, the J call TRBJ2-7, with D possibly matching TRBD1 (5 bases). Germline CDR1 and CDR2: MNHEY and SVGAGI. V was clipped by 4 bases and J by 0 bases, with 13 bases between them. The CDR3 runs to 15 residues. The CDR3 loop reads CASSSAGHLSYEQYF. The DNA of the CDR3 is TGTGCCAGCAGTTCCGCCGGACACCTCTCCTACGAGCAGTACTTC.

The chain recombines TRBV5-1 with TRBJ1-1; D uncertain. Germline V CDR1 and CDR2: SGHRS, YFSETQ. Trimming took 0 bases from V and 0 from J, leaving 6 bases between them. This CDR3 contains 14 residues. The CDR3 region has the DNA TGCGCCAGCAGCTTGGGGGGTCTGAACACTGAAGCTTTCTTT. Protein: CASSLGGLNTEAFF.

This clone showed up just once. This chain uses TRBV19 with TRBJ2-7, with D unclear. This CDR3 is 16 amino acids long. Trimming pared 2 bases from V and 3 bases from J, leaving 17 bases between. Germline CDR1 is LNHDA and CDR2 is SQIVND (reference sequence). The CDR3 coding sequence is TGTGCCAGTAGTATAAGCCATCCTCCGCCGCACTACGAGCAGTACTTC. It yields the protein CASSISHPPPHYEQYF.

J is TRBJ2-3 and V is TRBV11-3; 10 bases match TRBD2. Germline-derived CDR1 and CDR2 are SGHNT and YENEEA. J was trimmed by 5 bases and V by 5 bases; bases with no gene match: 7. The CDR3 length is 15 residues. The CDR3 reads CASSGAGGPGDTQYF. The DNA of the CDR3 is TGTGCCAGCAGCGGAGCGGGAGGGCCTGGAGATACGCAGTATTTT.

The chain carries TRBV7-9 and TRBJ2-3, with 14 bases matching TRBD2. The CDR3 has 17 residues. Germline V gene data show CDR1 as SEHNR and CDR2 as FQNEAQ (reference sequence). V lost 4 bases to trimming and J lost 13 bases; unmatched junction nucleotides: 16. The CDR3 region is CASSSSTGLAGVGLKYF. In DNA, the CDR3 is TGTGCCAGCAGCTCTTCAACGGGACTAGCGGGAGTGGGGTTGAAGTATTTT. Filled out from reference TRBV7-9 and TRBJ2-3, the complete variable domain reads DTGVSQNPRHKITKRGQNVTFRCDPISEHNRLYWYRQTLGQGPEFLTYFQNEAQLEKSRLLSDRFSAERPKGSFSTLEIQRTEQGDSAMYLCASSSSTGLAGVGLKYFGPGTRLTVL.

This chain links TRBV6-6 with TRBJ1-5; D remains unclear. The V end lost 8 bases, the J end lost 0 bases, and 17 bases lay between the germline ends. The CDR3 consists of 16 residues. CDR1 is MNHNY, CDR2 SVGAGI, per germline (reference sequence). CDR3 protein: CASSPFGQLSNQPQHF. CDR3 bases: TGTGCCAGCTCTCCTTTCGGGCAGCTTAGCAATCAGCCCCAGCATTTT.

On this clone: Germline and junction disagree at one end, which may indicate a read error. The chain has TRBV10-3 and TRBJ2-1; 8 bases align to TRBD2. This CDR3 spans 13 amino acids. Germline lookup yields CDR1 ENHRY and CDR2 SYGVKD. The CDR3 nucleotides read TGTGCCATCCGTGATAGCGGGATTAATGAGCAGTTCTTC. This gives the protein CAIRDSGINEQFF.

This clone has a single count. The chain couples TRBV27 to TRBJ1-2; 8 bases line up with TRBD1. This CDR3 is built from 12 residues. V was clipped by 9 bases and J by 2 bases; unmatched bases: 2. CDR1 and CDR2 (germline): MNHEY, SMNVEV (reference sequence). The CDR3, as DNA: TGTGCCAGTTACAGGGGGAACTATGGCTACACCTTC. It is translated as CASYRGNYGYTF.

The chain links TRBV19 to TRBJ2-7, with 13 bases that match TRBD2. This CDR3 region has 16 residues. Germline lookup yields CDR1 LNHDA and CDR2 SQIVND (reference sequence). The trim removed 1 base at V and 8 bases at J, leaving 8 bases unmatched. The CDR3 region has the DNA TGTGCCAGTAGTATAGTGGAGGGACTAGCGGGAAACAAGCAGTACTTC. Protein: CASSIVEGLAGNKQYF.

This clone was counted between two and nine times. The CDR3 sequence is CASWGRVGEKLFF. CDR3 DNA sequence: TGTGCCTCCTGGGGCAGGGTTGGTGAAAAACTGTTTTTT. J is TRBJ1-4 and V is TRBV27; D possibly corresponds to TRBD1 (5 bases). V lost 11 bases and J 7 bases, leaving 17 bases between the germline ends. The CDR3 sequence is 13 residues long. Germline assignment: CDR1 MNHEY and CDR2 SMNVEV (reference sequence).

The chain uses TRBV5-1 and TRBJ2-7; D possibly corresponds to TRBD1 (6 bases). The CDR3 has 14 amino acids. V was shortened by 0 bases and J by 3 bases, with 10 bases between the two germline ends. The germline gives CDR1 SGHRS, CDR2 YFSETQ. The CDR3 is CASSLEQGGYEQYF. CDR3 nucleotide sequence: TGCGCCAGCAGCTTGGAACAGGGTGGCTACGAGCAGTACTTC.

The chain employs TRBV5-1 and TRBJ2-6, with D perhaps matching TRBD1 or TRBD2 (6 bases each). V was shortened by 3 bases and J by 2 bases, with 9 bases between the two germline ends. Germline V gives CDR1 SGHRS, CDR2 YFSETQ. The CDR3 has 15 residues. The CDR3: CASSSGATGANVLTF. The CDR3 region has the DNA TGCGCCAGCAGCTCGGGGGCCACTGGGGCCAACGTCCTGACTTTC.

The CDR3 protein is CASSLNRGPDTQYF. The DNA of the CDR3 is TGTGCCAGCAGTTTAAACAGGGGGCCCGATACGCAGTATTTT. The V call is TRBV28, the J call TRBJ2-3; 9 bases agree with TRBD1. Germline CDR1 MDHEN, CDR2 SYDVKM. This CDR3 is built from 14 residues. J was trimmed by 6 bases and V by 2 bases; bases with no gene match: 3.

The rearrangement joins TRBV25-1 to TRBJ2-1, with D tentatively TRBD2 (7 bases). The germline gives CDR1 MGHDK, CDR2 SYGVNS. Trimming shortened V by 8 bases and J by 4 bases, and 18 bases separated the two germline ends. The CDR3 length is 15 residues. This CDR3 reads CASGGGGRLYNEQFF. The CDR3 DNA sequence: TGTGCCAGCGGAGGGGGGGGCCGGCTTTACAATGAGCAGTTCTTC. The whole variable domain, remainder taken from reference TRBV25-1 and TRBJ2-1, is EADIYQTPRYLVIGTGKKITLECSQTMGHDKMYWYQQDPGMELHLIHYSYGVNSTEKGDLSSESTVSRIRTEHFPLTLESARPSHTSQYLCASGGGGRLYNEQFFGPGTRLTVL.

The chain joins TRBV15 to TRBJ2-1; the D gene is possibly TRBD2 (5 bases). Germline CDR1 is LNHNV and CDR2 is YYDKDF (reference sequence). V shed 1 base and J shed 6 bases, with 13 bases lying between them. The CDR3 is 15 residues long. CDR3 protein: CATSRGGSAINEQFF. CDR3 nucleotides: TGTGCCACCAGCAGAGGAGGGTCAGCGATCAATGAGCAGTTCTTC.

The chain recombines TRBV2 with TRBJ2-1, with D perhaps matching TRBD2 (6 bases). The CDR3 is made up of 15 amino acids. Germline values: CDR1 SNHLY, CDR2 FYNNEI. Trimming took 6 bases from V and 0 from J, leaving 12 bases between them. CDR3 amino acids: CASSAGSSSYNEQFF. The CDR3 coding sequence is TGTGCCAGCAGCGCCGGGAGTAGCTCCTACAATGAGCAGTTCTTC.

The chain carries TRBV30 and TRBJ2-1, with 12 bases identical to TRBD2. The germline gives CDR1 GTSNPN, CDR2 SVGIG (reference sequence). The V gene end was trimmed by 8 bases and the J gene end by 9 bases; junction bases not matched to a gene: 11. The CDR3 totals 14 residues. CDR3 residues: CAGRVTSGSGEQFF. The DNA of the CDR3 is TGTGCCGGGCGGGTGACTAGCGGGAGCGGTGAGCAGTTCTTC.